The 5 T cell receptor beta chains below were found in one sample sequenced in a study of cytomegalovirus exposure and HLA in healthy donors. The primer mix had 60 Vbeta and 13 Jbeta primers. TCRdb's table, derived via immunoSEQ multiplex PCR, lists solely in-frame clones and lacks some. This table holds 150,000 to 200,000 clones, 70% to 80% found once. What was sequenced was PBMCs. These receptors all stem from a man younger than 35 in good health and CMV-seropositive.

The rearrangement joins TRBV9 to TRBJ2-2; TRBD2 is a possible D gene (6 bases). The V gene lost 4 bases and the J gene lost 8 bases, with 9 bases spanning the gap. The CDR3 length is 12 residues. Germline assignment: CDR1 SGDLS and CDR2 YYNGEE. CDR3 DNA sequence: TGTGCCAGCAGCCCCGGAGGGGGGGAGCTGTTTTTT. Its translation: CASSPGGGELFF. The full variable domain, in which reference TRBV9 and TRBJ2-2 provide the parts outside the CDR3, is DSGVTQTPKHLITATGQRVTLRCSPRSGDLSVYWYQQSLDQGLQFLIQYYNGEERAKGNILERFSAQQFPDLHSELNLSSLELGDSALYFCASSPGGGELFFGEGSRLTVL.

This clone was recorded once. V gene TRBV27 combines with J gene TRBJ1-2; D gene uncertain. CDR3 length: 13 amino acids. Germline V CDR1 and CDR2: MNHEY, SMNVEV (reference sequence). V was shortened by 5 bases and J by 4 bases, with 11 bases between the two germline ends. The CDR3 DNA reads TGTGCCAGCAGTCCGGAGGACGGCTATGGCTACACCTTC. This codes for CASSPEDGYGYTF.

This chain links TRBV4-1 with TRBJ2-1, with 11 nucleotides matching TRBD1. The J segment lost 9 bases and the V segment lost 0 bases, leaving 7 bases of the junction unmatched. This CDR3 has 16 residues. From germline, CDR1 is MGHRA and CDR2 YSYEKL. The CDR3 bases are TGCGCCAGCAGCCAAGAACCCGGGACAGGGGGGTTTGAGCAGTTCTTC. Its protein is CASSQEPGTGGFEQFF.

The chain recombines TRBV6-1 with TRBJ1-5; D remains unclear. The CDR3 has 16 amino acids. Trimming took 3 bases from V and 5 from J, leaving 17 bases between them. The germline gives CDR1 MNHNS, CDR2 SASEGT. DNA of the CDR3: TGTGCCAGCAGTGAGACACCCTGGGAGGGCCATCAGCCCCAGCATTTT. Its protein product is CASSETPWEGHQPQHF.

The chain is built from TRBV9 and TRBJ2-3; possible D gene TRBD2, 6 bases. Germline lookup yields CDR1 SGDLS and CDR2 YYNGEE. Trimming left V 0 bases short and J 4 bases short, with 12 bases between. This CDR3 spans 15 amino acids. The CDR3 sequence is CASSVEIGRPDTQYF. The CDR3 nucleotides read TGTGCCAGCAGCGTAGAAATTGGGAGGCCAGATACGCAGTATTTT.